Listed below are T cell receptor beta chains from one sample, sequenced in a study of CD8+ T cells in alopecia areata. TCRdb keeps only in-frame clones here, not all; method: immunoSEQ multiplex PCR. Of around 300,000 clones listed, 60% were seen once; the top ten hold around 0.84%. This specimen consisted of CD4+ T cells sorted from blood, obtained at week 52, from a patient treated with tofacitinib. Receptors originate from a human donor with alopecia areata. The CDR3 runs from the conserved cysteine through the conserved F or W. D genes are given only for firm matches. Size is stated for part of the rows, as once, few or many counts, or as a class when the clone is expanded.

size,D,V,J,DNA,CDR3
few,NA,TRBV6-5,TRBJ1-6,TGTGCCAGCAGTGACTCGAGGCCCCTAGGGTCACCCCTCCACTTT,CASSDSRPLGSPLHF
NA,NA,TRBV13,TRBJ2-7,TGTGCCAGCAGCTTGGTTGGAACTTACGAGCAGTACTTC,CASSLVGTYEQYF
NA,TRBD1,TRBV6-6,TRBJ1-5,TGTGCCAGCACAGTCAGGGGGCGAGATCAGCCCCAGCATTTT,CASTVRGRDQPQHF
NA,NA,TRBV5-5,TRBJ2-2,TGTGCCAGCAGCTTGGTAGTGGGAGAGAGCGGGGAGCTGTTTTTT,CASSLVVGESGELFF
once,NA,TRBV30,TRBJ1-2,TGTGCCTGGAGTGTCAGGGGTTATGGCTACACCTTC,CAWSVRGYGYTF
NA,NA,TRBV7-6,TRBJ2-1,TGTGCCTCAAAGGGTGGTTCCCATGAGCAGTTCTTC,CASKGGSHEQFF
NA,NA,TRBV19,TRBJ2-7,TGTGCCAGTAGTTTACGGGGCGGATCCGGCGAGCAGTACTTC,CASSLRGGSGEQYF
few,NA,TRBV7-8,TRBJ1-5,TGTGCCAGCAGCTTAGTGGCGGCAGGGCTTAATCAGCCCCAGCATTTT,CASSLVAAGLNQPQHF
once,TRBD1,TRBV18,TRBJ2-7,TGTGCCAGCTCATCGCGGGACAGGGCCTACGAGCAGTACTTC,CASSSRDRAYEQYF
NA,TRBD1,TRBV30,TRBJ1-5,TGTGCCTGGAGTTCGCCGACAGGGGGTAGAAATCAGCCCCAGCATTTT,CAWSSPTGGRNQPQHF
NA,NA,TRBV19,TRBJ1-4,TGTGCCAGTAGAGAACAGGGACCAACCCATAATGAAAAACTGTTTTTT,CASREQGPTHNEKLFF
NA,NA,TRBV19,TRBJ2-4,TGTGCCAGTAACGGACAGCCTCTAGCCAAAAACATTCAGTACTTC,CASNGQPLAKNIQYF
NA,NA,TRBV9,TRBJ1-2,TGTGCCAGCAGCGCTTCGGGAGGGGTCTATGGCTACACCTTC,CASSASGGVYGYTF
NA,TRBD1,TRBV5-6,TRBJ1-4,TGTGCCAGCAGCACGCCGGGACAGGGGCCAGTTCGTAATGAAAAACTGTTTTTT,CASSTPGQGPVRNEKLFF
NA,NA,TRBV30,TRBJ1-3,TGTGCCTGGAATTTTGGGCTGGAAAACACCATATATTTT,CAWNFGLENTIYF
NA,NA,TRBV4-3,TRBJ2-2,TGCGCCAGCAGCTCAAGGTCGGTCACCGGGGAGCTGTTTTTT,CASSSRSVTGELFF
few,NA,TRBV19,TRBJ2-2,TGTGCCAGTAGTTCCAAGTCCCGATTCACCGGGGAGCTGTTTTTT,CASSSKSRFTGELFF
NA,NA,TRBV6-6,TRBJ1-5,TGTGCCAGCAGTTCGCCGGGTGACAATCAGCCCCAGCATTTT,CASSSPGDNQPQHF
NA,NA,TRBV4-1,TRBJ1-1,TGCGCCAGCAGCCAAGTGGGGGCGGGTAGGGTAGCTTTCTTT,CASSQVGAGRVAFF
NA,TRBD1,TRBV29-1,TRBJ1-2,TGCAGCGTGCGGACAGGGTACTATGGCTACACCTTC,CSVRTGYYGYTF
few,NA,TRBV11-3,TRBJ2-7,TGTGCCAGCAGCCCTTGGGACACCTCCTACGAGCAGTACTTC,CASSPWDTSYEQYF
few,NA,TRBV27,TRBJ2-2,TGTGCCAGCAGTTCGGGGACCGGGGAGCTGTTTTTT,CASSSGTGELFF
NA,NA,TRBV7-9,TRBJ2-7,TGTGCCAGAAGCCTCGACTTCAACTACGAGCAGTACTTC,CARSLDFNYEQYF
NA,NA,TRBV30,TRBJ1-5,TGTGCCTGGAGTGTAGCGGGGGTCCATCAGCCCCAGCATTTT,CAWSVAGVHQPQHF
NA,TRBD1,TRBV29-1,TRBJ1-2,TGCAGCGTTACCGGGACAGGGGGTGACTATGGCTACACCTTC,CSVTGTGGDYGYTF
NA,NA,TRBV5-1,TRBJ2-2,TGCGCCAGCAGCGGCAGGGAGGCCGGGGAGCTGTTTTTT,CASSGREAGELFF
NA,NA,TRBV5-1,TRBJ2-5,TGCGCCAGCAGCTTAAAGCACAAATCTGTAGAACGGGGAGAGACCCAGTACTTC,CASSLKHKSVERGETQYF
NA,NA,TRBV29-1,TRBJ2-5,TGCAGCGTCGACCAAGAGACCCAGTACTTC,CSVDQETQYF
NA,NA,TRBV7-2,TRBJ2-5,TGTGCCAGCAGCACTCAGACAGGGACTGGAGTGACCCAGTACTTC,CASSTQTGTGVTQYF
NA,NA,TRBV29-1,TRBJ1-4,TGCAGCGTGAGGCAAGGACGGAATGAAAAACTGTTTTTT,CSVRQGRNEKLFF
few,NA,TRBV7-2,TRBJ2-5,TGTGCCAGCAGCCGGGGAGGATCAGAGACCCAGTACTTC,CASSRGGSETQYF
NA,TRBD1,TRBV29-1,TRBJ2-1,TGCAGCTCCCGGGACAGTATCGATTCCTACAATGAGCAGTTCTTC,CSSRDSIDSYNEQFF
NA,NA,TRBV30,TRBJ1-1,TGTGCCTGGAGCGGGACACCTCTAGAAGCTTTCTTT,CAWSGTPLEAFF
NA,NA,TRBV20-1,TRBJ1-1,TGCAGTGCCTTTCGACCCGGGGAAGCTTTCTTT,CSAFRPGEAFF
NA,TRBD2,TRBV13,TRBJ2-5,TGTGCCAGCAGCTTCGCTAGCGGGGGGGCCGGAGAGACCCAGTACTTC,CASSFASGGAGETQYF
NA,NA,TRBV29-1,TRBJ2-3,TGCAGCGTTGATGGCGGGGGCACAGATACGCAGTATTTT,CSVDGGGTDTQYF
NA,NA,TRBV2,TRBJ1-1,TGTGCCAGCAGCACCACAAGGAACACTGAAGCTTTCTTT,CASSTTRNTEAFF
NA,NA,TRBV29-1,TRBJ2-5,TGCAGCATGCTGAAGACAGTACAAGAGACCCAGTACTTC,CSMLKTVQETQYF
NA,NA,TRBV7-2,TRBJ1-5,TGTGCCAGCAGTACAGGGAGCCCCAATCAGCCCCAGCATTTT,CASSTGSPNQPQHF
NA,TRBD1,TRBV29-1,TRBJ2-7,TGCAGCGCCACCCGGCCCGTAGGGACAGGGAAGGTTCCCTACGAGCAGTACTTC,CSATRPVGTGKVPYEQYF
NA,NA,TRBV15,TRBJ2-2,TGTGCCACCAGCAGAGATCTCAGGGGCCAGGTCACCGGGGAGCTGTTTTTT,CATSRDLRGQVTGELFF
few,NA,TRBV29-1,TRBJ2-5,TGCAGCGTTGGCCTTTTTGGCGGTGAGACCCAGTACTTC,CSVGLFGGETQYF
NA,NA,TRBV25-1,TRBJ1-1,TGTGCCAGCAGTGATAACGGGGGTCAAGTTGGAGTCTTT,CASSDNGGQVGVF
NA,TRBD1,TRBV27,TRBJ1-6,TGTGCCAGCAGTGTAGACAGGGTCGGCTCACCCCTCCACTTT,CASSVDRVGSPLHF
NA,NA,TRBV29-1,TRBJ2-5,TGCAGCGTTGCTAGCAGCCAAGAGACCCAGTACTTC,CSVASSQETQYF
NA,TRBD1,TRBV30,TRBJ2-3,TGTGCCTGGAGTAGGCTGACAGGGAAGGGGACAGATACGCAGTATTTT,CAWSRLTGKGTDTQYF
NA,NA,TRBV2,TRBJ1-4,TGTGCCAGCAGTGAGGGCAGCGCAACTAATGAAAAACTGTTTTTT,CASSEGSATNEKLFF
few,NA,TRBV5-1,TRBJ2-6,TGCGCCAGCCACGGGACCTCTGGGGCCAACGTCCTGACTTTC,CASHGTSGANVLTF
once,NA,TRBV4-3,TRBJ1-4,TGCGCCAGCAGCCAAGATCACAGCCGAGTAAGGAAAAAACTGTTTTTT,CASSQDHSRVRKKLFF
NA,NA,TRBV15,TRBJ1-4,TGTGCCACCAGCTCCCACAGGGATGAAAAACTGTTTTTT,CATSSHRDEKLFF
NA,NA,TRBV29-1,TRBJ2-3,TGCAGCGTTGATGGCGGGAAGCAGGGCACAGATACGCAGTATTTT,CSVDGGKQGTDTQYF
few,TRBD1,TRBV30,TRBJ2-7,TGTGCCTGGAGTGAGGGGGCAGTTTACGAGCAGTACTTC,CAWSEGAVYEQYF